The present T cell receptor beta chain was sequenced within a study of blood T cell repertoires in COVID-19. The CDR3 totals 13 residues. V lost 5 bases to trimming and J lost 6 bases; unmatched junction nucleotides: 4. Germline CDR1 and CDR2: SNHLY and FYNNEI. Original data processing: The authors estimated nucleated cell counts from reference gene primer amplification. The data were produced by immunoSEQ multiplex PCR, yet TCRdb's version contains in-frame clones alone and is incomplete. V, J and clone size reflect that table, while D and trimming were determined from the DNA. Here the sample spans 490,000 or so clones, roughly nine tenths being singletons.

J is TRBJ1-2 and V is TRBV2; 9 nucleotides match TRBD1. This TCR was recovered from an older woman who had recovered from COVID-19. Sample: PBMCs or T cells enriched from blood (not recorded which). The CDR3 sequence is CASSWTGDNGYTF. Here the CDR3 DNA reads TGTGCCAGCAGTTGGACAGGGGACAATGGCTACACCTTC. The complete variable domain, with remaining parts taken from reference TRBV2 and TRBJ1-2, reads EPEVTQTPSHQVTQMGQEVILRCVPISNHLYFYWYRQILGQKVEFLVSFYNNEISEKSEIFDDQFSVERPDGSNFTLKIRSTKLEDSAMYFCASSWTGDNGYTFGSGTRLTVV.